This T cell receptor beta chain was profiled in a study of blood T cell repertoires in COVID-19. Germline assignment: CDR1 LNHDA and CDR2 SQIVND (reference sequence). This CDR3 has 16 residues. The ends lost 1 base at V and 3 bases at J; junction bases unmatched: 8. Cohort allocation depended upon clinical history that participants reported. Sequencing used immunoSEQ multiplex PCR; TCRdb keeps in-frame clones, though not all of them. The sample records 250,000 or so clones, around 90% being singletons. The V gene is TRBV19, the J gene TRBJ1-2; 7 bases match TRBD1. The receptor comes from a woman younger than 45 with acute COVID-19. Input material: PBMCs or T cells enriched from blood (not recorded which). The CDR3 bases are TGTGCCAGTAGTATAGCTAGCTCAGGGGGATACTATGGCTACACCTTC. Translated: CASSIASSGGYYGYTF.